The next 12 T cell receptor beta chains were all read from a single sample in a study of OX40 agonist ivuxolimab in advanced cancers. The repertoire was sequenced with immunoSEQ multiplex PCR; TCRdb's copy has only in-frame clones and lacks some. The repertoire holds over 90,000 clones, with 85% to 90% as singletons. This specimen was CD4+ or CD8+ T cells sorted from blood, taken in a trial of the OX40 agonist ivuxolimab. Receptors were obtained from an adult with an advanced solid tumor such as melanoma, head and neck, liver or kidney cancer.

The chain is built from TRBV6-5 and TRBJ2-4; tentatively, D is TRBD2 (5 bases). Germline V gene sequence: CDR1 MNHEY, CDR2 SVGAGI. Trimming shortened V by 0 bases and J by 0 bases, and 9 bases separated the two germline ends. This CDR3 region has 16 residues. The CDR3 DNA reads TGTGCCAGCAGTTACTCGGGCGGACTAGCCAAAAACATTCAGTACTTC. Amino acid sequence: CASSYSGGLAKNIQYF.

The rearrangement uses TRBV16 and TRBJ1-5, with 9 bases lining up with TRBD1. This CDR3 contains 17 residues. The V segment lost 0 bases and the J segment 7 bases; nucleotides outside the gene matches: 10. Germline CDR1 reads KGHSY; CDR2 reads FQNENV. CDR3 sequence (DNA): TGTGCCAGCAGCCAATCCTGGGGACAGGGCTTTGGACAGCCCCAGCATTTT. Amino acids: CASSQSWGQGFGQPQHF.

The genes are TRBV11-2 and TRBJ1-1, with D hard to call. The CDR3 spans 14 residues. The V end lost 2 bases, the J end lost 4 bases, and 11 bases lay between the germline ends. CDR1 is SGHAT and CDR2 is FQNNGV in the germline V gene. The CDR3 is CASSLPARRTEAFF. The DNA for the CDR3 is TGTGCCAGCAGCTTACCGGCACGGCGCACTGAAGCTTTCTTT.

This chain joins TRBV28 and TRBJ2-7; D is uncertain. V lost 3 bases and J lost 0, with 9 bases in between. Germline CDR1 is MDHEN and CDR2 is SYDVKM. The CDR3 is made up of 14 amino acids. The CDR3 reads CASSLSQASYEQYF. CDR3 DNA sequence: TGTGCCAGCAGTTTGAGCCAGGCCTCCTACGAGCAGTACTTC.

V gene TRBV6-5 combines with J gene TRBJ1-1; D unresolved. Trimming shortened V by 0 bases and J by 1 base, and 9 bases separated the two germline ends. The CDR3 totals 15 residues. Germline V lookup: CDR1 MNHEY, CDR2 SVGAGI. The CDR3 DNA reads TGTGCCAGCAGTTACTCTTGGCAAAAGAACACTGAAGCTTTCTTT. Its translation: CASSYSWQKNTEAFF.

The table lists this clone with a count of one. The chain uses TRBV5-1 and TRBJ2-2; 9 nucleotides match TRBD2. V lost 0 bases to trimming and J lost 5 bases; unmatched junction nucleotides: 11. CDR3 length: 18 amino acids. Germline assignment: CDR1 SGHRS and CDR2 YFSETQ. CDR3 in amino acids: CASSLERREGRGTGELFF. The CDR3 bases are TGCGCCAGCAGCTTGGAGCGGCGGGAGGGCCGAGGTACCGGGGAGCTGTTTTTT.

CDR3 sequence reads: CASSFSTQRGGEQFF. The CDR3 nucleotides read TGTGCCAGCAGCTTCTCGACGCAGCGGGGGGGTGAGCAGTTCTTC. The rearrangement links TRBV7-2 to TRBJ2-1; 10 positions match TRBD2. The V gene's germline CDR1 is SGHTA and CDR2 FQGNSA. The CDR3 contains 15 residues. With V trimmed by 3 bases and J by 9 bases, 8 bases remained unmatched. The full variable domain, completed using reference TRBV7-2 and TRBJ2-1, is GAGVSQSPSNKVTEKGKDVELRCDPISGHTALYWYRQSLGQGLEFLIYFQGNSAPDKSGLPSDRFSAERTGGSVSTLTIQRTQQEDSAVYLCASSFSTQRGGEQFFGPGTRLTVL.

This clone has a single count. The genes are TRBV19 and TRBJ1-5; 9 positions match TRBD1. Germline V gene data show CDR1 as LNHDA and CDR2 as SQIVND (reference sequence). Trimming cost V 4 bases and J 3 bases; bases outside gene matches: 7. There are 16 residues in the CDR3. CDR3 nucleotides: TGTGCCAGTAGTACAGGACAGGGGACGACCAATCAGCCCCAGCATTTT. Encoded protein: CASSTGQGTTNQPQHF.

The gene calls are TRBV7-8 and TRBJ2-7; D assignment may be TRBD1 or TRBD2 (5 bases each). This CDR3 spans 14 amino acids. V was trimmed by 5 bases and J by 2 bases, leaving 13 bases between them. Germline CDR1 and CDR2: SGHVS and FQNEAQ. This CDR3 is CASSGRDPAYEQYF. In DNA, the CDR3 is TGTGCCAGCAGCGGCCGGGACCCAGCCTACGAGCAGTACTTC.

The chain couples TRBV7-3 to TRBJ1-5; D call uncertain. V was clipped by 7 bases and J by 0 bases, with 16 bases between them. This CDR3 is 16 amino acids long. CDR1 and CDR2 from the germline V gene are SGHTA and FQGTGA. The CDR3 DNA is TGTGCCAGCACCGGGCAACTAATCTCTAGCAATCAGCCCCAGCATTTT. Translating gives CASTGQLISSNQPQHF.

The CDR3 DNA follows: TGTGCCAGCAGCGCAAACATTGACTCTAACACTGAAGCTTTCTTT. Amino acid sequence: CASSANIDSNTEAFF. The chain couples TRBV9 to TRBJ1-1; D ambiguous. The V end was cut by 3 bases, the J end by 2 bases, with 14 bases between. Germline assignment: CDR1 SGDLS and CDR2 YYNGEE. This CDR3 spans 15 amino acids.

V usage is TRBV10-1 and J usage is TRBJ2-1, with D perhaps given as TRBD1 or TRBD2 (5 bases each). The germline V gene has CDR1 WNHNN and CDR2 SYGVQD (reference sequence). Trimming stripped 1 base from V and 4 bases from J, with 14 bases between. The CDR3 totals 16 residues. CDR3 DNA: TGCGCCAGCAGTGAGTTCCGGGACCCCTCGTACAATGAGCAGTTCTTC. Protein sequence: CASSEFRDPSYNEQFF.